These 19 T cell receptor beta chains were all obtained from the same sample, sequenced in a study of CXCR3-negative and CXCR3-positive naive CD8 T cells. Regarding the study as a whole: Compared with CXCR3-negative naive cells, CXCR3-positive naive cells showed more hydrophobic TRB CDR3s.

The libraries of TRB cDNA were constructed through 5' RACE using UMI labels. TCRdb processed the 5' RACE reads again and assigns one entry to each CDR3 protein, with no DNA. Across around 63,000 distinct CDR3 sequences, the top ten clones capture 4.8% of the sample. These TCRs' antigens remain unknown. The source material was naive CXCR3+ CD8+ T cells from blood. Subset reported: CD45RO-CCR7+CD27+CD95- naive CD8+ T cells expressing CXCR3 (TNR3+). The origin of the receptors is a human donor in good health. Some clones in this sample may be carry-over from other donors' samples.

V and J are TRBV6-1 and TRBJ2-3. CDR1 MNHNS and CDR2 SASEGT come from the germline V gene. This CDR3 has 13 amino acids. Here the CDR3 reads CASSGTDTDTQYF.

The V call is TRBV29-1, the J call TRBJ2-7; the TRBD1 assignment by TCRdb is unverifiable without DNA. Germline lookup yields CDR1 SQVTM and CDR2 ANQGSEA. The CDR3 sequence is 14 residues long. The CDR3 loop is CSVEPRGSNYEQYF.

The CDR3 loop is CSVLTGGNEQFF. The V call is TRBV29-1, the J call TRBJ2-1; with no DNA, the TCRdb D assignment of TRBD1 cannot be verified. Germline CDR1 reads SQVTM; CDR2 reads ANQGSEA. This CDR3 region has 12 residues.

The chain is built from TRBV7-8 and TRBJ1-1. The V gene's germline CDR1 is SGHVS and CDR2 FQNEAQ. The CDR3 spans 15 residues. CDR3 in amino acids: CASSLLENGLTEAFF.

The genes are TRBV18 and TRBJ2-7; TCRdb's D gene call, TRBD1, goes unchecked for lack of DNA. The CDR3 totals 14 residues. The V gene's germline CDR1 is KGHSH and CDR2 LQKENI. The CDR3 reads CASSPGQGDVLEYF.

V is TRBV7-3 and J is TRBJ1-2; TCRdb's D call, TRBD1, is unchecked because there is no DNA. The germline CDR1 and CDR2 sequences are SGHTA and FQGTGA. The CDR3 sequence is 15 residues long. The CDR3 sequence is CASSFSPGGNYGYTF.

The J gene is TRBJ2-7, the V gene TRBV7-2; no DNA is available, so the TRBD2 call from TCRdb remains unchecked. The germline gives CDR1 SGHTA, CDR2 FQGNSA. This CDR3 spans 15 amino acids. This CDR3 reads CASSLGTSGVYEQYF.

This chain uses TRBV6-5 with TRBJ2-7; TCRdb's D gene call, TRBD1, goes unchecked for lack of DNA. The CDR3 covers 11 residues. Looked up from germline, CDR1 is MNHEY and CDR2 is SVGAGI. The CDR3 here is CASSLGPEQYF.

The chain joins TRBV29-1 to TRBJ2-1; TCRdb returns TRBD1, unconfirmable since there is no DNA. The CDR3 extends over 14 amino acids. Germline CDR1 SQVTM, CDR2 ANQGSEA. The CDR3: CSVEPETAYNEQFF.

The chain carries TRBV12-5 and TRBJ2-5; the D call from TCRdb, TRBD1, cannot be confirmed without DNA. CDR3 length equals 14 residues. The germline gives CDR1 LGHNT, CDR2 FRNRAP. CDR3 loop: CASGPGTGGETQYF.

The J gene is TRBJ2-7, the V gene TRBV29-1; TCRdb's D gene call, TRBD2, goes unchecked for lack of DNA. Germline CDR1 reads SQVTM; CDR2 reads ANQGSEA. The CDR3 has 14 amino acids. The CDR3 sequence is CSAQLAESSYEQYF.

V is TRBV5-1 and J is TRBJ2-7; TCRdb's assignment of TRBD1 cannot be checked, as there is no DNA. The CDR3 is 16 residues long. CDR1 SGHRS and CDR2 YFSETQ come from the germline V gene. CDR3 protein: CASSSLDRLSSYEQYF.

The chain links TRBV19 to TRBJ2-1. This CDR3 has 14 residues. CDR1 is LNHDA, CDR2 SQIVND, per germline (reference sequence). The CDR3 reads CASSITALYNEQFF. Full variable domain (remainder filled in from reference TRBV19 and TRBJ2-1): DGGITQSPKYLFRKEGQNVTLSCEQNLNHDAMYWYRQDPGQGLRLIYYSQIVNDFQKGDIAEGYSVSREKKESFPLTVTSAQKNPTAFYLCASSITALYNEQFFGPGTRLTVL.

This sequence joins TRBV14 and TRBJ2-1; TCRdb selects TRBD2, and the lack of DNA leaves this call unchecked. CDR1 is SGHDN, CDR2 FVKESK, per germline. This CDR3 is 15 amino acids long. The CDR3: CASSKTGPSYNEQFF.

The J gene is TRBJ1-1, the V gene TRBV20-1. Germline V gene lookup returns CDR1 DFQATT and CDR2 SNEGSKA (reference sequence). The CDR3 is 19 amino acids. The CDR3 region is CSARGSVSRGTSMNTEAFF.

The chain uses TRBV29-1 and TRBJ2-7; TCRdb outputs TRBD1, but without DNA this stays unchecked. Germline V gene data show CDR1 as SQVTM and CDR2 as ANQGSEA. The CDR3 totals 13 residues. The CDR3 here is CSVQTDNPGEQYF.

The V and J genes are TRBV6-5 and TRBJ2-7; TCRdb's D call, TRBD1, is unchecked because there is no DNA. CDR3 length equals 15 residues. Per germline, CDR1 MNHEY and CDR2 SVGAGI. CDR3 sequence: CASSYSTGGAYEQYF.

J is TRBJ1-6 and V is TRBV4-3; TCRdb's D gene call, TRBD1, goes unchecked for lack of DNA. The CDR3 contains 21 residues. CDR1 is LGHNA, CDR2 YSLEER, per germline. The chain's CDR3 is CASSQDISDRGPPTYNSPLHF.

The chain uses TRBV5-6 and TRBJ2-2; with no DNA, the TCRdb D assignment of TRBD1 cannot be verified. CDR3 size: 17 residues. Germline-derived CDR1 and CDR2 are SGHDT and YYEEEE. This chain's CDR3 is CASTPTEGSIHTGELFF.